Below are 5 T cell receptor beta chains sequenced from a single sample in a study of CD8 T cells in ankylosing spondylitis. MiXCR, applied by TCRdb to the 5' RACE reads, yields one record per CDR3 protein. The data hold hundreds of thousands of distinct CDR3 sequences, with more than 20% observed a single time. Specimen: blood, either unsorted or a sorted T cell fraction (not recorded which). The receptors stem from a male donor with ankylosing spondylitis or in good health (not recorded which).

This chain uses TRBV12-3 or TRBV12-4 with TRBJ2-3; a possible D gene is TRBD2 (6 bases). V was clipped by 1 base and J by 5 bases, with 19 bases between them. The CDR3 spans 17 residues. The CDR3 protein is CASSLVSGDVGVDTQYF. CDR3 nucleotides: TGTGCCAGCAGTTTAGTATCGGGGGACGTGGGGGTAGATACGCAGTATTTT.

The chain has TRBV4-1 and TRBJ2-1, with 8 positions matching TRBD2. Trimming cost V 3 bases and J 4 bases; bases outside gene matches: 8. There are 16 residues in the CDR3. Germline assignment: CDR1 MGHRA and CDR2 YSYEKL. The CDR3 protein is CASSQLAGSRYNEQFF. The DNA for the CDR3 is TGCGCCAGCAGCCAGCTAGCGGGCTCAAGGTACAATGAGCAGTTCTTC.

The rearrangement links TRBV27 to TRBJ2-7; 8 nucleotides match TRBD1. The J segment lost 1 base and the V segment lost 5 bases, leaving 4 bases of the junction unmatched. Germline assignment: CDR1 MNHEY and CDR2 SMNVEV (reference sequence). The CDR3 is 14 amino acids. CDR3: CASSITGGSYEQYF. The CDR3 DNA follows: TGTGCCAGCAGTATTACAGGGGGTTCCTACGAGCAGTACTTC.

This clonotype was picked up a small number of times. The J gene is TRBJ2-2, the V gene TRBV12-3 or TRBV12-4; D remains unclear. The CDR3 is made up of 10 amino acids. Here the CDR3 reads CVSGTGELFF. CDR3 DNA: TGTGTCAGTGGGACCGGGGAGCTGTTTTTT.

This clonotype came up a few times. The chain links TRBV5-1 to TRBJ2-1; D not certain. Trimming shortened V by 4 bases and J by 7 bases, and 12 bases separated the two germline ends. Germline V gene data show CDR1 as SGHRS and CDR2 as YFSETQ. The CDR3 loop spans 13 amino acids. The CDR3 region is CASSIPLGNEQFF. CDR3 bases: TGCGCCAGCAGCATACCCCTAGGGAATGAGCAGTTCTTC.